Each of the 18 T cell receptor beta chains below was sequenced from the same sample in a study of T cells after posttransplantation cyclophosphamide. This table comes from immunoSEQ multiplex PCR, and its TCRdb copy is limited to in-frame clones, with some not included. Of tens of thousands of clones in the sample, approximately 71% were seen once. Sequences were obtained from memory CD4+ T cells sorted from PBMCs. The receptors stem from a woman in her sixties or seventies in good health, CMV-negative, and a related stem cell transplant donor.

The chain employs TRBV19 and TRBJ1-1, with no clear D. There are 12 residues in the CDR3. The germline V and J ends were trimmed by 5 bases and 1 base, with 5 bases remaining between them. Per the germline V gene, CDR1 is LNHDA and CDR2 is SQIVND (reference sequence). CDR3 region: CASSRGNTEAFF. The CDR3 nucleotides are TGTGCCAGTAGTCGAGGGAACACTGAAGCTTTCTTT. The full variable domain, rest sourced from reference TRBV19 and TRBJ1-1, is DGGITQSPKYLFRKEGQNVTLSCEQNLNHDAMYWYRQDPGQGLRLIYYSQIVNDFQKGDIAEGYSVSREKKESFPLTVTSAQKNPTAFYLCASSRGNTEAFFGQGTRLTVV.

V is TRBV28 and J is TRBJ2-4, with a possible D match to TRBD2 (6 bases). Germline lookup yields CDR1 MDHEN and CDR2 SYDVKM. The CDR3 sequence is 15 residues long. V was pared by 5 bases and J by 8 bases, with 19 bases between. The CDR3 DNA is TGTGCCAGCAGTCCGATGCCCCAGCGGGCTTACATTCAGTACTTC. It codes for CASSPMPQRAYIQYF.

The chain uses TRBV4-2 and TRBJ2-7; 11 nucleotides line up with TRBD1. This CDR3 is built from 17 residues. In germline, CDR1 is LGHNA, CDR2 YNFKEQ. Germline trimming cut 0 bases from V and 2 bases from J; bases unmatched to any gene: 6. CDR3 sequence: CASSQDGQGQGAYEQYF. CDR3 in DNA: TGTGCCAGCAGCCAAGATGGGCAGGGACAGGGGGCCTACGAGCAGTACTTC.

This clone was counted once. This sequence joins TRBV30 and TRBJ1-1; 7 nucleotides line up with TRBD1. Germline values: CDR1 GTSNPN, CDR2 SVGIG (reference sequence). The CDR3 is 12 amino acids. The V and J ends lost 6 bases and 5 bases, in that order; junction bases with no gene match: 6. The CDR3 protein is CACDRVKTEAFF. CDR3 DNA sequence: TGTGCCTGTGACAGGGTTAAGACTGAAGCTTTCTTT.

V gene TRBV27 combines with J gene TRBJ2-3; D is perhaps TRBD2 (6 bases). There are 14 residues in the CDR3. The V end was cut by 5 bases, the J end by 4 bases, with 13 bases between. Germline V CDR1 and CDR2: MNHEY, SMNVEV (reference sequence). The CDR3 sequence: CASSLLAWADTQYF. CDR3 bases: TGTGCCAGCAGTCTACTAGCTTGGGCAGATACGCAGTATTTT.

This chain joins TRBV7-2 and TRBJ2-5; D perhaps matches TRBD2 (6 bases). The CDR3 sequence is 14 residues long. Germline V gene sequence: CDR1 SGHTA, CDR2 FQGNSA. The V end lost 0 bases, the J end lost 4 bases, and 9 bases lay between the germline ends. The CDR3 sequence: CASSLAAGLETQYF. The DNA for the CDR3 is TGTGCCAGCAGCTTAGCGGCGGGACTAGAGACCCAGTACTTC.

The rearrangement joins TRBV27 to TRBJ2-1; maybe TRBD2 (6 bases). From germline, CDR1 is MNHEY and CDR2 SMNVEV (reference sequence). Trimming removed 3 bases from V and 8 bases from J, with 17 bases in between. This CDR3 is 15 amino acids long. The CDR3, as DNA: TGTGCCAGCAGTTTCTGGGACGTGGCTAGCGATGAGCAGTTCTTC. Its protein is CASSFWDVASDEQFF.

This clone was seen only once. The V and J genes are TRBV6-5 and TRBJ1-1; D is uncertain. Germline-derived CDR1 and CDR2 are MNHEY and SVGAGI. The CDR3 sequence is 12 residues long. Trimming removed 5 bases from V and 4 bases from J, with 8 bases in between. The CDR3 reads CASSKAGTEAFF. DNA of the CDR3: TGTGCCAGCAGTAAAGCTGGCACTGAAGCTTTCTTT.

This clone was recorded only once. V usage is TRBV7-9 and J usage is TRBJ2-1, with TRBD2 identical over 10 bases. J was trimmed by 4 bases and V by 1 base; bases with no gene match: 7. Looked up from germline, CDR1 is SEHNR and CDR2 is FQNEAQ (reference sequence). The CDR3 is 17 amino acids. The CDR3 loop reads CASSLVRASGRYNEQFF. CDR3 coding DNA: TGTGCCAGCAGCTTAGTGCGAGCTAGCGGGAGATACAATGAGCAGTTCTTC.

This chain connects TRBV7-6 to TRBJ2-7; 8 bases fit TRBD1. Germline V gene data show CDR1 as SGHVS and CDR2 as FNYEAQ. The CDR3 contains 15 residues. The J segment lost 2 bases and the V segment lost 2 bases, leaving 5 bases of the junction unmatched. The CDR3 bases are TGTGCCAGCAGCTTATCAGACAGGGGCACCTACGAGCAGTACTTC. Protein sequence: CASSLSDRGTYEQYF.

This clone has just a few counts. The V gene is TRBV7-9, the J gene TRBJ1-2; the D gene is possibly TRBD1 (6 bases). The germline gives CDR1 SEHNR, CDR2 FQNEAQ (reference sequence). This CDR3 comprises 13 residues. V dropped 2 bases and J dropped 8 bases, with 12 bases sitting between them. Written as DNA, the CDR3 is TGTGCCAGCAGCTTAAGCACAGGGAAAGGCTACACCTTC. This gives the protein CASSLSTGKGYTF.

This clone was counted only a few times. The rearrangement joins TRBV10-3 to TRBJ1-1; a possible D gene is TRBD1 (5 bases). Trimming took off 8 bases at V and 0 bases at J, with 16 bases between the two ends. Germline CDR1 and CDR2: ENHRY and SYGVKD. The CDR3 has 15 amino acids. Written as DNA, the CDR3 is TGTGCCATCCGAGACTTGGGGGGGATGAACACTGAAGCTTTCTTT. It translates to CAIRDLGGMNTEAFF.

CDR3 in amino acids: CASSSREPRGYIQYF. For the CDR3, the DNA is TGTGCCAGCAGTTCCCGGGAGCCTAGAGGGTACATTCAGTACTTC. V gene TRBV28 combines with J gene TRBJ2-4; tentative D call: TRBD2 (6 bases). Germline-derived CDR1 and CDR2 are MDHEN and SYDVKM. CDR3 length: 15 amino acids. The V gene lost 4 bases and the J gene lost 8 bases, with 18 bases spanning the gap.

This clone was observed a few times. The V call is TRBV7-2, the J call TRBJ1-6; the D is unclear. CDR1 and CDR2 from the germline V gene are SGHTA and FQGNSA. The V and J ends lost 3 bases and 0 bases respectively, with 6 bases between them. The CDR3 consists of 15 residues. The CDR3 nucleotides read TGTGCCAGCAGCTTCAAGAGCTCCTATAATTCACCCCTCCACTTT. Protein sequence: CASSFKSSYNSPLHF.

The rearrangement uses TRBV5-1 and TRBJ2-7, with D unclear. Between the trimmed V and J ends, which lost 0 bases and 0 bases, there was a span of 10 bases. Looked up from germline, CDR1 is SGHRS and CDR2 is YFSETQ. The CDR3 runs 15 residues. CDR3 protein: CASSLVRYSSYEQYF. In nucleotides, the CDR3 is TGCGCCAGCAGCTTGGTACGGTACTCCTCCTACGAGCAGTACTTC.

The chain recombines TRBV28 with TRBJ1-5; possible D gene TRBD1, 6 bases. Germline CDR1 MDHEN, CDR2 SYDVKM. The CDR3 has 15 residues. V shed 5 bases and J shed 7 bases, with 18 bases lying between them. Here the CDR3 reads CASSVSTGLGQPQHF. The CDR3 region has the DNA TGTGCCAGCAGTGTCAGCACAGGGTTAGGGCAGCCCCAGCATTTT.

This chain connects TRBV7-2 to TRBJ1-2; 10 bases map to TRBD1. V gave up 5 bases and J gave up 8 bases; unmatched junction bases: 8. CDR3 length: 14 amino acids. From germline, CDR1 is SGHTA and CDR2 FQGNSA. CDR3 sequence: CASSKRDRGGGYTF. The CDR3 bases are TGTGCCAGCAGCAAACGGGACAGGGGAGGCGGCTACACCTTC.

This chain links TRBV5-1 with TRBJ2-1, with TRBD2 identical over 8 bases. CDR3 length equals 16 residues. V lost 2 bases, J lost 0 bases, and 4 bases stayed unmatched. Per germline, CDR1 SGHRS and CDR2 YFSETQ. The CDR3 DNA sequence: TGCGCCAGCAGCTTAGCGGGGGTACACTCCTACAATGAGCAGTTCTTC. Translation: CASSLAGVHSYNEQFF.